This T cell receptor beta chain was profiled in a study of CD4+ T cells in melanoma. General study results and limits: Reportedly, melanoma neoantigen-specific CD4+ T cells showed varied differentiation states. CD8+ T cell, macrophage and B cell function reportedly correlated with neoantigen-specific CD4+ T cells.

Germline-derived CDR1 and CDR2 are MNHEY and SMNVEV (reference sequence). CDR3 length: 15 residues. V lost 3 bases, J lost 0 bases, and 9 bases lay in between. Measured with immunoSEQ multiplex PCR; TCRdb has only the in-frame clones, and not every one. Here the sample spans about 50,000 clones, 89% being singletons. As concerns this clone: Antigen specificity is unknown.

The sequence was collected from a human donor with melanoma. Sequencing was performed on peripheral blood. The rearrangement joins TRBV27 to TRBJ2-1; D might be TRBD2 (5 bases). CDR3 amino acids: CASSFRGSSYNEQFF. For the CDR3, the DNA is TGTGCCAGCAGTTTTCGGGGAAGCTCCTACAATGAGCAGTTCTTC.